Listed below are T cell receptor beta chains from one sample, sequenced in a study of T cells in Graves' hyperthyroidism and ophthalmopathy. MiXCR, run by TCRdb on the multiplex PCR reads, gives a single entry per CDR3 protein. Of around 190,000 distinct CDR3 sequences listed, around 16% are singletons. The source material was blood. These receptors came from a woman aged 45-65 years with Graves' hyperthyroidism. Both conserved end residues are part of each CDR3. Each record gives: clone size, J gene, D gene, V gene, CDR3 length, CDR3 protein, CDR3 DNA. A D gene is named only where the DNA matches it firmly. Clone size is not always given. Where it is, it says once, few, many or a class for expanded clones.

>many|TRBJ2-1|.|TRBV7-2|16
CASSLRGRSSYNEQFF
TGTGCCAGCAGCTTAAGAGGACGGTCCTCCTACAATGAGCAGTTCTTC
>many|TRBJ1-1|.|TRBV20-1|11
CSAIRTTEAFF
TGCAGTGCCATTAGGACAACTGAAGCTTTCTTT
>.|TRBJ2-2|TRBD2|TRBV12-3/TRBV12-4|18
CASSLFASGSLNTGELFF
TGTGCCAGCAGTTTATTTGCTAGCGGGAGTCTTAACACCGGGGAGCTGTTTTTT
>many|TRBJ2-7|TRBD1|TRBV30|15
CAWSPRTGAVWEQYF
TGTGCCTGGAGTCCTAGGACAGGGGCCGTGTGGGAGCAGTACTTC
>.|TRBJ2-5|.|TRBV6-5|11
CASSYGDRVYF
TGTGCCAGCAGTTACGGGGACCGCGTGTACTTC
>few|TRBJ2-2|TRBD2|TRBV19|18
CASSSPGLAGVYTGELFF
TGTGCCAGTAGTTCACCGGGACTAGCGGGAGTCTACACCGGGGAGCTGTTTTTT
>.|TRBJ2-3|.|TRBV3-1|14
CASSQGPGTDTQYF
TGTGCCAGCAGCCAAGGTCCCGGCACAGATACGCAGTATTTT
>few|TRBJ1-5|TRBD1|TRBV4-1|14
CASSQSGGNQPQHF
TGCGCCAGCAGCCAATCAGGGGGGAATCAGCCCCAGCATTTT
>many|TRBJ1-4|.|TRBV6-1|12
CASTQTNEKLFF
TGTGCCAGCACACAGACTAATGAAAAACTGTTTTTT
>few|TRBJ1-2|TRBD1|TRBV12-3/TRBV12-4|14
CASSSGQGRYGYTF
TGTGCCAGCAGCTCGGGACAGGGGAGGTATGGCTACACCTTC
>.|TRBJ2-3|.|TRBV9|14
CASSVAAATDTQYF
TGTGCCAGCAGCGTAGCAGCCGCCACAGATACGCAGTATTTT
>many|TRBJ2-7|TRBD2|TRBV20-1|15
CSAHFGGATTYEQYF
TGCAGTGCCCATTTCGGGGGGGCCACAACCTACGAGCAGTACTTC
>many|TRBJ2-3|TRBD2|TRBV7-9|17
CASSSYYSGRVPDTQYF
TGTGCCAGCAGCTCGTACTACAGCGGGAGGGTCCCAGATACGCAGTATTTT
>many|TRBJ2-1|.|TRBV11-2|17
CASSFRSGGRSLNEQFF
TGTGCCAGCAGCTTCAGAAGCGGTGGGAGAAGTCTTAATGAGCAGTTCTTC
>many|TRBJ1-1|TRBD1|TRBV6-5|20
CASSYSIWDRGLARDTEAFF
TGTGCCAGCAGTTACTCGATCTGGGACAGGGGGTTAGCGAGGGACACTGAAGCTTTCTTT
>many|TRBJ2-1|.|TRBV15|16
CATSREGGSDYNEQFF
TGTGCCACCAGCAGAGAGGGTGGGAGTGACTACAATGAGCAGTTCTTC
>many|TRBJ1-2|.|TRBV11-3|14
CASSPVGPNYGYTF
TGTGCCAGCAGCCCCGTGGGTCCTAACTATGGCTACACCTTC
>few|TRBJ2-2|TRBD2|TRBV3-1|16
CASSQTSGINTGELFF
TGTGCCAGCAGCCAAACTAGCGGGATTAACACCGGGGAGCTGTTTTTT
>.|TRBJ2-3|.|TRBV20-1|15
CSAKDGSRITDTQYF
TGCAGTGCTAAGGACGGGAGTCGCATTACAGATACGCAGTATTTT
>.|TRBJ1-1|.|TRBV7-3|16
CASRVVDPGAYPEAFF
TGTGCCAGCAGAGTCGTGGACCCGGGGGCATATCCTGAAGCTTTCTTT
>many|TRBJ1-5|.|TRBV3-1|13
CASSQQGSQPQHF
TGTGCCAGCAGCCAGCAGGGTAGTCAGCCCCAGCATTTT
>many|TRBJ2-1|TRBD2|TRBV2|14
CASTSGSSYNEQFF
TGTGCCAGCACTAGCGGAAGCTCCTACAATGAGCAGTTCTTC
>few|TRBJ2-7|.|TRBV12-3/TRBV12-4|15
CASSLAGGSSYEQYF
TGTGCCAGCAGTTTAGCGGGCGGGTCTTCCTACGAGCAGTACTTC
>.|TRBJ2-1|TRBD2|TRBV19|14
CASIILAGVYEQFF
TGTGCCAGTATTATACTAGCGGGAGTTTACGAGCAGTTCTTC
>.|TRBJ2-7|TRBD1|TRBV5-4|14
CASTEAGTGNEQYF
TGTGCCAGCACCGAAGCAGGGACAGGGAACGAGCAGTACTTC